This TCR beta chain derives from a study of molecular identifiers for immune sequencing clone quantification. From the PCR reads, TCRdb called clonotypes with MiXCR, one entry per CDR3 protein. The sample contains about 320,000 distinct CDR3 sequences, 24% of which appear only once. Looked up from germline, CDR1 is LGHNA and CDR2 is YSLEER. There are 18 residues in the CDR3. J gave up 0 bases and V 2 bases, and 8 bases lay outside the gene matches. The study, taken as a whole, reports: In cases of identical TCR molecules sharing a barcode, highly expanded clone sizes could be underestimated. Clones carrying above 20 RNA copies accounted for over 98% of effector molecules, under 1% in naive cells.

Naive CD8 libraries were made from about 21,000 to 970,000 sorted cells, and they used 10%, 30% or 50% RNA. On this clonotype itself: Its antigen is not known.

The chain uses TRBV4-3 and TRBJ2-7; 12 bases align to TRBD2. Specimen: naive CD8+ T cells from blood, with Jurkat cell RNA spiked in. Subset specified: FACS-sorted CD8+CD4-CCR7+CD45RA+ naive T cells. This TCR was recovered from a human donor in good health. Some libraries in this study had Jurkat cell RNA spiked in. Written as DNA, the CDR3 is TGCGCCAGCAGCCAATTCCCACTAGCGGGGGGAAGCTCCTACGAGCAGTACTTC. This encodes CASSQFPLAGGSSYEQYF.